The source of this T cell receptor beta chain is a study of T cells in localized non-small cell lung cancer (dated by TCRdb to 2018 to 2020). At the level of the whole study: T cell repertoires of about 240 early-stage NSCLC patients were analyzed, with tumors being compared against uninvolved tumor-adjacent lungs. The cohort consisted of approximately 240 treatment-naive NSCLC patients whose localized lung tumors had been resected. Of the NSCLC patients, 120 to 150 were male and roughly 110 were female, and the mean age was approximately 66 years.

TCR beta CDR3 regions were sequenced from DNA using the immunoSEQ Assay. In the paper's pipeline: To compute T cell density, TCR beta template counts were normalized to usable DNA, which was estimated by amplifying housekeeping genes. Using the preseqR package, richness was estimated by extrapolating to 120,000 templates for tissue samples and 400,000 templates for PBMC samples. Clonality was defined as one minus Pielou's evenness. Differential abundance testing on productive amino-acid clonotypes, with a minimum total count of 5 and an alpha of 0.1, was used to identify tissue-enriched TCRs. The Jaccard Index and the Morisita Overlap Index were used to measure repertoire overlap between compartments. TCR beta CDR3s were clustered by GLIPH together with public tetramer-defined viral CDR3s, and at least three viral sequences plus V-gene enrichment were required for viral motifs. This is the immuneACCESS table as TCRdb keeps it, with only in-frame sequences that have V and J called. A part of the clones is gone; compared with another copy, unresolved V genes explain less than half, and the rest is unexplained. V and J calls and clone size are given by that table; D and trimming were obtained from the DNA. The sample table lists 30,000 or so clones, 75% to 95% of them with a count of one. The ten largest account for roughly 28% of the sample.

At diagnosis, tumor, uninvolved tumor-adjacent lung and peripheral blood were collected and then preserved as a mix of FFPE and fresh-frozen material. For TCR repertoire profiling, blood samples were analyzed as peripheral blood mononuclear cells. Overall study outcomes, separate from this receptor: Uninvolved tumor-adjacent lung showed the highest T cell clonality, higher than tumor, which suggests more focused antigenic responses in the adjacent lung. A median of about 55 of the top 100 tumor clones were detected in paired uninvolved adjacent lung, and 25 to 35 of these tumor clones were also found among the top 100 clones of the paired uninvolved adjacent lung. Higher T cell density in blood was associated with longer overall survival, whereas higher clonality in adjacent lung was associated with shorter survival. Because multi-region tumor sequencing was not performed, intratumor heterogeneity could not be ruled out. Because the study design was exploratory, TCR variables were selected using unadjusted p-values without false-discovery rate correction.

Of note for this clone: Its target antigen remains unknown. Qualities for individual bases were not recorded, and no much larger clone is one base off.

Trimming leaves V shorter by 5 bases and J shorter by 4 bases, with the junction holding 7 bases beyond the gene matches. Measured from the cysteine to the phenylalanine, the CDR3 is 14 residues long. The entry retains the CDR3 DNA only, 42 bases that are in frame from base 1. CDR1 is given as SGHRS and CDR2 as YFSETQ, both from the germline V gene. The sequences come from peripheral blood, collected before any cancer treatment. The chain was built from TRBV5-1 and TRBJ2-7; the central 9 bases match TRBD2. The clonotype originates from a female donor of 60 years or more with stage I lung adenocarcinoma. This receptor carries the CDR3 CASRNSTSGYEQYF. The DNA is as follows: TGCGCCAGCAGAAACTCGACTAGCGGTTACGAGCAGTACTTC. Extended through the reference TRBV5-1 and TRBJ2-7 proteins, this CDR3 yields the full variable domain: KAGVTQTPRYLIKTRGQQVTLSCSPISGHRSVSWYQQTPGQGLQFLFEYFSETQRNKGNFPGRFSGRQFSNSRSEMNVSTLELGDSALYLCASRNSTSGYEQYFGPGTRLTVT.